These 27 T cell receptor beta chains came from one sample sequenced in a study of T-cell memory formation after mild COVID-19. One entry per CDR3 protein results from TCRdb running MiXCR on the 5' RACE reads. This sample has 350,000 or so distinct CDR3 sequences, with 20% to 25% found just once. Sample: PBMCs or a T cell subset sorted from them (not recorded which). These receptors all come from a man aged 18-30 years who had mild COVID-19 (a few samples of this study predate the infection). Cell type and time point are not known.

This clonotype showed up just a few times. DNA for the CDR3: TGTGCCATCAGTGAGGGAGGGGGCAAAAGGTTCTTC. It translates to CAISEGGGKRFF. This rearrangement joins TRBV10-3 to TRBJ2-1; maybe TRBD1 (7 bases). Per germline, CDR1 ENHRY and CDR2 SYGVKD. Trimming took 2 bases from V and 15 from J, leaving 14 bases between them. This CDR3 is built from 12 residues.

This clonotype was observed many times. The CDR3 nucleotides read TGCGCCAGCAGCCCCCGACTAGCGGGGGTTACAGATACGCAGTATTTT. As protein: CASSPRLAGVTDTQYF. The chain is built from TRBV5-1 and TRBJ2-3, with 12 bases lining up with TRBD2. V shed 4 bases, J shed 3 bases, and the junction held 6 bases outside the gene matches. The CDR3 runs 16 residues. Germline V gene lookup returns CDR1 SGHRS and CDR2 YFSETQ.

V is TRBV28 and J is TRBJ1-5; D unclear. Germline V gene data show CDR1 as MDHEN and CDR2 as SYDVKM. The CDR3 length is 13 residues. Trimming removed 4 bases at V and 4 bases at J, with 8 bases between. CDR3: CASSSVRNQPQHF. DNA for the CDR3: TGTGCCAGCAGTTCAGTACGGAATCAGCCCCAGCATTTT.

CDR3 amino acids: CASSYIGGQLQETQYF. The CDR3 DNA reads as TGCGCCAGCAGCTATATAGGGGGACAGCTTCAAGAGACCCAGTACTTC. The chain links TRBV5-1 to TRBJ2-5; 7 nucleotides match TRBD1. Germline V gene lookup returns CDR1 SGHRS and CDR2 YFSETQ. This CDR3 contains 16 residues. V was clipped by 3 bases and J by 2 bases; unmatched bases: 10.

This clonotype has just a few counts. The chain employs TRBV7-3 and TRBJ2-3; 8 bases map to TRBD2. There are 16 residues in the CDR3. Per the germline V gene, CDR1 is SGHTA and CDR2 is FQGTGA. Trimming took 1 base from V and 2 from J; bases not matched to a gene: 5. CDR3 sequence: CASSLNPAGDTDTQYF. DNA for the CDR3: TGTGCCAGCAGCTTAAACCCAGCGGGGGACACAGATACGCAGTATTTT.

This clonotype has a handful of counts. V gene TRBV4-2 combines with J gene TRBJ2-1, with 7 bases that match TRBD1. Per germline, CDR1 LGHNA and CDR2 YNFKEQ. The CDR3 contains 13 residues. With V trimmed by 0 bases and J by 10 bases, 3 bases remained unmatched. CDR3 coding DNA: TGTGCCAGCAGCCAAGATAAGGACAGGGAGCAGTTCTTC. Amino acid sequence: CASSQDKDREQFF.

This clonotype was observed once. The rearrangement uses TRBV4-3 and TRBJ2-1; D unclear. V was pared by 4 bases and J by 4 bases, with 11 bases between. The CDR3 runs 14 residues. Germline loops: CDR1 LGHNA, CDR2 YSLEER. The CDR3 DNA is TGCGCCAGCAGCCCTAGTTACCAGTACAATGAGCAGTTCTTC. Its translation is CASSPSYQYNEQFF.

Many counts were recorded for this clonotype. The V call is TRBV4-2, the J call TRBJ2-1; 10 bases agree with TRBD2. CDR3 size: 17 residues. Losses at the gene ends were 2 bases for V and 4 bases for J; bases not matched to a gene: 8. Germline lookup yields CDR1 LGHNA and CDR2 YNFKEQ. The CDR3 is CASSQNLPSGGYNEQFF. CDR3 DNA: TGTGCCAGCAGCCAAAACTTACCTAGCGGGGGATACAATGAGCAGTTCTTC.

Many counts were recorded for this clonotype. The chain combines TRBV12-3 or TRBV12-4 with TRBJ1-5; D uncertain. Trimming pared 7 bases from V and 5 bases from J, leaving 9 bases between. The CDR3 length is 12 residues. The CDR3 nucleotides are TGTGCCAGCACTCGGGAAGATCAGCCCCAGCATTTT. Its translation: CASTREDQPQHF.

J is TRBJ2-1 and V is TRBV10-3, with D perhaps matching TRBD1 (6 bases). The V gene lost 7 bases and the J gene lost 9 bases, with 13 bases spanning the gap. The CDR3 has 12 residues. Germline V lookup: CDR1 ENHRY, CDR2 SYGVKD. The CDR3 region is CAIISGVSEQFF. CDR3 nucleotides: TGTGCCATCATCTCAGGGGTATCTGAGCAGTTCTTC.

The rearrangement uses TRBV7-8 and TRBJ1-3; D might be TRBD1 (5 bases). Trimming left V 4 bases short and J 0 bases short, with 13 bases between. The CDR3 length is 16 residues. Looked up from germline, CDR1 is SGHVS and CDR2 is FQNEAQ. CDR3 protein: CASSSDRSLSGNTIYF. In nucleotides, the CDR3 is TGTGCCAGCAGCTCCGACAGATCCCTCTCTGGAAACACCATATATTTT.

Only a few counts were recorded for this clonotype. The chain joins TRBV5-1 to TRBJ2-3; perhaps TRBD2 as D (5 bases). V was clipped by 5 bases and J by 4 bases, with 20 bases between them. The CDR3 covers 16 residues. The germline gives CDR1 SGHRS, CDR2 YFSETQ. CDR3 sequence (DNA): TGCGCCAGCAGGAGGGTCTGGGCTCACCCGCCAGATACGCAGTATTTT. It translates to CASRRVWAHPPDTQYF.

The CDR3 nucleotides are TGTGCCAGCAGCTCCAGTTGGGGGGCCTACGAGCAGTACTTC. Translation gives CASSSSWGAYEQYF. The chain carries TRBV9 and TRBJ2-7, with a weak D call TRBD2 (6 bases). Germline CDR1 SGDLS, CDR2 YYNGEE. Between the trimmed V and J ends, which lost 4 bases and 2 bases, there was a span of 13 bases. This CDR3 is 14 amino acids long. Drawing the rest from reference TRBV9 and TRBJ2-7, the complete variable domain is DSGVTQTPKHLITATGQRVTLRCSPRSGDLSVYWYQQSLDQGLQFLIQYYNGEERAKGNILERFSAQQFPDLHSELNLSSLELGDSALYFCASSSSWGAYEQYFGPGTRLTVT.

This clonotype was counted between two and nine times. This rearrangement joins TRBV5-5 to TRBJ2-7; a possible D gene is TRBD1 (6 bases). V lost 0 bases, J lost 6 bases, and 22 bases lay in between. CDR1 is SGHKS, CDR2 YYEKEE, per germline (reference sequence). The CDR3 has 17 amino acids. In nucleotides, the CDR3 is TGTGCCAGCAGCTTGGAGCCCGGCCAGGGGCGTTCGGTCGAGCAGTACTTC. Translated: CASSLEPGQGRSVEQYF.

This clonotype was seen a few times. One junction end disagrees with the germline gene, perhaps due to a read error. The chain recombines TRBV15 with TRBJ1-4; TRBD1 matches at 7 bases. This CDR3 is built from 13 residues. Germline assignment: CDR1 LNHNV and CDR2 YYDKDF (reference sequence). Here the CDR3 DNA reads TGTGCCACCAGCAGAGATCCTCAGACAGGGACGGTTTTT. This translates into CATSRDPQTGTVF.

The rearrangement joins TRBV6-2 or TRBV6-3 to TRBJ1-3; D uncertain. Trimming cost V 6 bases and J 0 bases, with 9 bases left between them. Germline V CDR1 and CDR2: MNHEY, SVGEGT. The CDR3 consists of 14 residues. The CDR3: CASSGRNSGNTIYF. CDR3 nucleotide sequence: TGTGCCAGCAGCGGACGGAACTCTGGAAACACCATATATTTT.

This clonotype was counted at least ten times. The V gene is TRBV7-9, the J gene TRBJ2-5; no clear D. Germline V gives CDR1 SEHNR, CDR2 FQNEAQ (reference sequence). Trimming pared 5 bases from V and 1 base from J, leaving 11 bases between. This CDR3 region has 14 residues. CDR3 DNA sequence: TGTGCCAGCAGCCCGCCGGGCCGCCAAGAGACCCAGTACTTC. This encodes CASSPPGRQETQYF. The complete variable domain, with remaining parts taken from reference TRBV7-9 and TRBJ2-5, reads DTGVSQNPRHKITKRGQNVTFRCDPISEHNRLYWYRQTLGQGPEFLTYFQNEAQLEKSRLLSDRFSAERPKGSFSTLEIQRTEQGDSAMYLCASSPPGRQETQYFGPGTRLLVL.

V usage is TRBV4-1 and J usage is TRBJ1-5; 8 nucleotides match TRBD1. This CDR3 comprises 17 residues. Germline V lookup: CDR1 MGHRA, CDR2 YSYEKL. The J segment lost 3 bases and the V segment lost 4 bases, leaving 11 bases of the junction unmatched. The CDR3 reads CASSPMGMTGANQPQHF. The CDR3 bases are TGCGCCAGCAGCCCTATGGGGATGACAGGGGCCAATCAGCCCCAGCATTTT.

V and J are TRBV5-1 and TRBJ2-5; TRBD2 is a possible D gene (5 bases). Trimming left V 4 bases short and J 2 bases short, with 9 bases between. CDR3 length: 13 residues. Germline CDR1 SGHRS, CDR2 YFSETQ. CDR3 DNA: TGCGCCAGCAGCATCGGGGTACAAGAGACCCAGTACTTC. Its translation: CASSIGVQETQYF.

In its sample, this clonotype was seen a few times. The chain links TRBV19 to TRBJ2-1; perhaps TRBD2 as D (5 bases). In germline, CDR1 is LNHDA, CDR2 SQIVND (reference sequence). CDR3 size: 15 residues. The ends were cut back, 0 bases at V and 4 bases at J, with 10 bases in the middle. The CDR3 here is CASSIDRGGYNEQFF. Written as DNA, the CDR3 is TGTGCCAGTAGTATAGATCGCGGAGGATACAATGAGCAGTTCTTC. Complete variable domain (other parts from reference TRBV19 and TRBJ2-1): DGGITQSPKYLFRKEGQNVTLSCEQNLNHDAMYWYRQDPGQGLRLIYYSQIVNDFQKGDIAEGYSVSREKKESFPLTVTSAQKNPTAFYLCASSIDRGGYNEQFFGPGTRLTVL.

Only a few counts were recorded for this clonotype. This chain connects TRBV19 to TRBJ2-1, with D unresolved. This CDR3 spans 11 amino acids. The V gene lost 5 bases and the J gene lost 8 bases, with 7 bases spanning the gap. The germline gives CDR1 LNHDA, CDR2 SQIVND (reference sequence). CDR3 residues: CASSHRDEQFF. The DNA for the CDR3 is TGTGCCAGTAGTCACCGCGATGAGCAGTTCTTC.

This clonotype was seen many times. The chain links TRBV6-4 to TRBJ2-3, with 12 bases fitting TRBD2. Trimming took 4 bases from V and 2 from J; bases not matched to a gene: 4. Germline CDR1 and CDR2: MRHNA and SNTAGT. The CDR3 is 16 residues long. The CDR3 region has the DNA TGTGCCAGCAGTGCTAGCGGGGGGGATTCCACAGATACGCAGTATTTT. It yields the protein CASSASGGDSTDTQYF.

This clonotype was counted only a few times. CDR3 region: CASSYSGAQPQHF. The CDR3, as DNA: TGTGCCAGCAGTTACTCAGGGGCTCAGCCCCAGCATTTT. The chain couples TRBV6-6 to TRBJ1-5; weak D call: TRBD1 (5 bases). The ends were cut back, 0 bases at V and 6 bases at J, with 6 bases in the middle. The germline CDR1 and CDR2 sequences are MNHNY and SVGAGI (reference sequence). This CDR3 region has 13 residues.

This clonotype has a count of ten or more. The chain links TRBV7-2 to TRBJ2-3; 10 bases line up with TRBD2. Unmatched junction bases numbered 3, after V lost 2 bases and J lost 1 base. Germline V CDR1 and CDR2: SGHTA, FQGNSA. The CDR3 consists of 16 residues. CDR3 protein: CASSLLAGVRTDTQYF. The CDR3 nucleotides are TGTGCCAGCAGCTTACTAGCGGGGGTCCGCACAGATACGCAGTATTTT. Drawing the rest from reference TRBV7-2 and TRBJ2-3, the complete variable domain is GAGVSQSPSNKVTEKGKDVELRCDPISGHTALYWYRQSLGQGLEFLIYFQGNSAPDKSGLPSDRFSAERTGGSVSTLTIQRTQQEDSAVYLCASSLLAGVRTDTQYFGPGTRLTVL.

This clonotype was recorded a few times. For the CDR3, the DNA is TGTGCCAGCAGTTTAGGGCAGGAGAGATACGAGCAGTACTTC. It codes for CASSLGQERYEQYF. V gene TRBV12-3 or TRBV12-4 combines with J gene TRBJ2-7; D not resolved. CDR3 length: 14 amino acids. V shed 1 base and J shed 4 bases, with 11 bases lying between them.

J is TRBJ2-4 and V is TRBV7-2; D is possibly TRBD1 or TRBD2 (5 bases each). The V gene lost 5 bases and the J gene lost 0 bases, with 11 bases spanning the gap. There are 15 residues in the CDR3. Germline V gene sequence: CDR1 SGHTA, CDR2 FQGNSA. Here the CDR3 reads CASSKGTAAKNIQYF. CDR3 nucleotide sequence: TGTGCCAGCAGCAAGGGGACGGCAGCCAAAAACATTCAGTACTTC.

Only a few counts were recorded for this clonotype. V is TRBV10-3 and J is TRBJ2-7, with 7 bases that match TRBD1. The germline V gene encodes CDR1 ENHRY and CDR2 SYGVKD. The CDR3 totals 15 residues. V shed 4 bases and J 4 bases; nucleotides not matched to a gene: 10. The CDR3 sequence is CAISGGQATSYEQYV. The CDR3 DNA reads as TGTGCCATCAGTGGAGGACAGGCGACCTCATACGAGCAGTACGTC.